Sequencing of this TCR beta chain was carried out in a study of cytomegalovirus exposure and HLA in healthy donors (dated by TCRdb to the late 2010s). Study-level background: In an earlier analysis of 587 of the donors, about 260 Gb of sequence data and 95 million to 130 million unique TCR beta sequences from 150 million to 200 million T cells were reported. Roughly 300 gigabases of sequencing data and roughly 90 million unique TCR sequences were included in an early release covering around 650 HLA-typed donors. The genetic ancestry cluster associated with self-reported Caucasian donors included 65% to 90% of the 350 to 500 genotyped donors. The study was designed to test whether signatures of past pathogen exposure could be identified by cataloging public T cell receptors. The study used immunosequencing to profile the T cell repertoires of about 670 subjects and linked those repertoires to cytomegalovirus serostatus. A separate validation cohort of over 95 different subjects was used in addition to the approximately 700-subject first cohort. To predict cytomegalovirus infection status, the study brought together high-throughput TCR immunosequencing, statistical association of individual TCRs with disease status, and machine learning. To study patterns of TCR occurrence, a later analysis re-analyzed previously published TCR beta repertoires from 500 to 850 donors and added high-resolution HLA genotyping. The later analysis used no new phenotypic data to find candidate immune exposures, relying instead on TCR beta sequences and their occurrence across donors. To decide whether each TCR beta V gene segment behaved as functional or pseudogenic, an earlier analysis of some 540 of the donors relied on high-throughput TCR beta sequencing. Donor age, sex, ethnicity and CMV serostatus were compiled together with the repertoire data. In a later genetic analysis, genome-wide SNP genotypes for 398 of the 666 donors were used, and that subset was treated as a discovery cohort. All discovery cohort repertoires had been generated using a single sequencing platform. Both class I and class II loci were covered by HLA typing, at four-digit resolution. Typing coverage varied by locus: roughly 620-630 donors for A, B, C, DRB1 and DQB1; roughly 500 for DQA1; approximately 570 for DPA1; approximately 490 for DPB1. Roughly 5 DR-DQ haplotypes were treated as single units for association and clustering because of strong linkage in the cohort. On average, 235,054 unique TCR beta nucleotide sequences were sequenced per donor among a few hundred genotyped donors of the cohort, with 15% to 20% of those sequences being non-productive. Here is what the overall study found, with its caveats: Some IMGT-functional V segments, including TRBV6-2 and TRBV6-3, could not be told apart with the 87-base-pair reads, so those segments were excluded. According to a later analysis, most CMV-associated TCR beta chains appeared to be HLA-restricted, and the HLA associations seemed to be driven largely by CMV exposure. Because HLA typing was unavailable for some donors at each locus, only the typed subset was used in association tests. In a later analysis, HLA-associated TCR beta chains were found to be more clonally expanded and to have lower generation probabilities than equally common non-associated chains. This cohort had only TCR beta chains sequenced, and the lack of alpha or paired-chain data limited which features could be detected. An earlier analysis of approximately 600 of the donors showed that most TCR beta V segments appeared in productive rearrangements either about 87% or about 30% of the time, which broadly matched IMGT annotations. A further reported finding was that TCR beta sequences accurately predicted the HLA-A and HLA-B alleles for most subjects in the first cohort. A later analysis found that TCR association rates varied across HLA loci, with DRB1 alleles showing the most associated TCRs and HLA-C alleles the fewest. Linkage disequilibrium might explain the correlated functional status among segregating V segments, but an unknown experimental factor could not be ruled out. Strong co-occurrence of HLA alleles, especially DR and DQ, made assigning TCR associations to individual alleles difficult. Over 15 rarely observed V segments, including chromosome 9 orphons, were excluded from the earlier analysis of 550 to 700 of the donors because counts were too low. Several of the top co-occurrence clusters appeared to be linked to parvovirus B19, influenza, CMV and Epstein-Barr virus, according to a later analysis. Compared with the 666-donor mean, donors in an Asian-associated ancestry cluster had fewer N-insertions in productive TCRs, according to a later genetic analysis. V-gene and J-gene trimming of TCR beta chains was associated with a missense DCLRE1C variant in a later genetic analysis, and the association was replicated in an independent cohort. In vitro tests confirmed that three of the cytomegalovirus-associated TCR beta chains recognize cytomegalovirus antigens. The classifier was reported to diagnose cytomegalovirus status with high specificity and sensitivity in both the original and validation cohorts. The study gave a list of 150 to 200 TCR beta chains associated with cytomegalovirus. Most TCR sequences were seen in very few donors, while some public TCRs were found in many individuals. A cluster of highly shared sequence variants was judged likely to be a technical artifact of the sequencing pipeline. Sequencing depth was assumed to be roughly uniform across donors in the presence/absence analyses, though that assumption may not hold. CMV serostatus was the only immune exposure information available for the cohort. A later analysis associated about 16,000 TCR beta sequences with specific HLA alleles at a false discovery rate of 0.05. It was suggested by the authors that the approach could potentially be generalized to other disease states and immunological phenotypes.

The library was made by the immunoSEQ multiplex PCR assay. A mixture of 60 forward primers for TCR Vbeta segments and 13 reverse primers for TCR Jbeta segments was used in the multiplex PCR. The CDR3 region of rearranged TCR beta genes was amplified from genomic DNA by a multiplex PCR assay. On the Illumina HiSeq System, the amplified TCR beta libraries were sequenced as 87-base-pair reads. The paper's data handling went like this. A later analysis counted about 80 million unique TCR beta chains across the 670 or so repertoires, and roughly 10 million of these chains were shared by at least two donors. Raw reads were error-corrected and collapsed into unique sequences with a nearest-neighbor algorithm that merged closely related sequences to remove PCR and sequencing errors. Alignment of CDR3 sequences to IMGT reference sequences was used to assign V, D and J gene segments. For a sequence to be retained, at least a six-nucleotide match to both a V gene segment and a J gene segment was required. A rearrangement was called productive if the CDR3 had no stop codons and remained in frame with V and J, and every other rearrangement was called non-productive. CDR3 was defined according to IMGT convention as the region running from the second conserved V-encoded cysteine to the conserved J-encoded phenylalanine. The earlier analysis of about 610 of the donors excluded sequences that lacked an unambiguous match to a single V gene segment. In an earlier analysis of some 590 of the donors, a V segment was called functional when productive rearrangements were above 56.7%, and segregating when the standard deviation between donors exceeded 5%. A statistical classification framework was built for diagnosing cytomegalovirus status from the catalog of TCR beta chain sequences. In a later analysis, V and J genes were assigned by comparing TCR nucleotide sequences against IMGT/GENE-DB human TR gene sequences. Using the TCRdist pipeline, a later analysis assigned CDR3 sequences along with most-parsimonious VDJ recombination scenarios. In a later analysis, each TCR beta chain was defined by its CDR3 amino acid sequence together with its V-gene family, and reads lacking a unique V-gene family were excluded. In a later analysis, several hundred highly shared, low-generation-probability nucleotide sequences were removed to address suspected cross-contamination and a sequencing artifact. In a later analysis, a clonal expansion index was calculated for each public chain from normalized within-repertoire ranks of inferred template counts. In a later analysis, generation probabilities were computed using a VDJ recombination model fitted to out-of-frame rearrangements, and the results were checked against IGoR. A later analysis scored TCR-TCR, TCR-HLA and TCR-CMV co-occurrence with hypergeometric tests, applying a repertoire-size bias correction to TCR pairs. False discovery rates were estimated in a later analysis by permuting HLA or CMV assignments 20 times. In a later analysis, co-occurring TCRs were grouped using DBSCAN, with TCRdist sequence similarity added in when clustering inside HLA-allele-positive subsets. Repertoires with fewer than 30,000 or more than 120,000 public chains were left out of co-occurrence clustering, as were five repertoires with anomalous nucleotide sharing. As stored in TCRdb, this immuneACCESS dataset retains in-frame rearrangements with V and J assigned. A fraction of the clones does not appear; measured against another copy, unresolved V genes explain less than half of the discrepancy, and the remainder lacks a known reason. That table furnishes V, J and clone size, whereas the DNA furnished D and trimming. The sample table lists 150,000 to 200,000 clones, approximately 80% of them with a count of one. The top ten clones comprise approximately 14% of the sample.

The table lists this clone with a few counts. This receptor's antigen is unknown. Per-base quality was not reported, and no clone a single base away is much larger than it. In total, roughly 670 healthy bone marrow donors made up the cohort. Cohort members were all nominally healthy when sampled, although unrecorded immune exposures were likely present. The donor was CMV seropositive and belonged to the group of 250 to 300 seropositive cohort members. A peripheral blood sample was collected from each donor, and TCR beta sequencing was performed on peripheral blood mononuclear cells. Genomic DNA extraction from the blood cell samples was performed with the Qiagen DNeasy Blood Extraction Kit. Sequences MNHEY (CDR1) and SMNVEV (CDR2) are obtained from the germline V gene (reference sequence). V is cut back by 2 bases and J by 9 bases, with 7 bases in the junction unmatched. The CDR3 contains 15 residues, cysteine and phenylalanine counted. The CDR3 DNA has 45 bases and is translated from base 1.

The sequence came from a woman aged 25 to 39 in good health and CMV-seropositive. The source material was PBMCs. The chain was built from TRBV27 and TRBJ2-2; 9 junctional bases match TRBD2. CDR3 loop: CASSLAGGRIRELFF. The DNA is TGTGCCAGCAGTTTAGCGGGGGGGCGTATCAGGGAGCTGTTTTTT.